Presented here are 25 T cell receptor beta chains from one specimen sequenced in a study of shared clonotypes between healthy human individuals. Using immunoSEQ multiplex PCR, the repertoire was profiled, and TCRdb retains in-frame clones only, with some absent. The sample gives roughly 2 million clones, 95% of which show up once; under 0.15% is in the top ten. The sequencing sample was made of naive CD4+ T cells sorted from blood. The subset: CD45RA+ positively selected. All receptors come from a man between 18 and 35 years old in good health.

In nucleotides, the CDR3 is TGTGCCATCAGTGAGTCGGGGGGCGGGAGGGAAGATACGCAGTATTTT. It translates to CAISESGGGREDTQYF. J is TRBJ2-3 and V is TRBV10-3; 9 positions match TRBD2. V shed 0 bases, J shed 5 bases, and the junction held 6 bases outside the gene matches. This CDR3 region has 16 residues. CDR1 ENHRY and CDR2 SYGVKD come from the germline V gene.

In the case of this clone: The identical CDR3 is also encoded by other nucleotide sequences in the sample. DNA of the CDR3: TGTGCCAGCTCACCGGGGACAGGGGGCTGGAATGAGCAGTTCTTC. Its protein is CASSPGTGGWNEQFF. The chain employs TRBV18 and TRBJ2-1; TRBD1 matches at 12 bases. The CDR3 loop spans 15 amino acids. V was clipped by 3 bases and J by 7 bases; unmatched bases: 4. CDR1 and CDR2 (germline): KGHSH, LQKENI.

The V call is TRBV6-6, the J call TRBJ1-3; D uncertain. V was clipped by 7 bases and J by 5 bases, with 6 bases between them. Germline CDR1 and CDR2: MNHNY and SVGAGI (reference sequence). CDR3 length: 11 residues. This CDR3 is CASTARNTIYF. The DNA for the CDR3 is TGTGCCAGCACAGCGAGAAACACCATATATTTT.

The V call is TRBV4-1, the J call TRBJ2-1; D call uncertain. V was shortened by 2 bases and J by 0 bases, with 11 bases between the two germline ends. Germline-derived CDR1 and CDR2 are MGHRA and YSYEKL. The CDR3 has 16 residues. The CDR3 region is CASSQTASFSYNEQFF. As DNA, the CDR3 is TGCGCCAGCAGCCAAACCGCTTCCTTCTCCTACAATGAGCAGTTCTTC.

V is TRBV6-1 and J is TRBJ2-1; D may correspond to TRBD1 or TRBD2 (5 bases each). CDR3 size: 15 residues. V lost 3 bases and J 7 bases, leaving 16 bases between the germline ends. CDR1 and CDR2 from the germline V gene are MNHNS and SASEGT. The CDR3 here is CASSDRDRVWNEQFF. The CDR3 region has the DNA TGTGCCAGCAGTGATCGGGACCGGGTGTGGAATGAGCAGTTCTTC.

The chain is built from TRBV5-4 and TRBJ1-1; D is uncertain. The CDR3 loop spans 13 amino acids. CDR1 is SGHNT and CDR2 is YYREEE in the germline V gene (reference sequence). With 5 bases removed from V and 0 bases from J, the gap between germline ends came to 8 bases. CDR3 bases: TGTGCCAGCAGAGCGGAGATGAACACTGAAGCTTTCTTT. Translating gives CASRAEMNTEAFF.

This clone was found many times. The chain joins TRBV30 to TRBJ2-7, with D perhaps TRBD2 (6 bases). The CDR3 has 11 amino acids. Germline loops: CDR1 GTSNPN, CDR2 SVGIG (reference sequence). The germline V and J ends were trimmed by 1 base and 7 bases, with 8 bases remaining between them. CDR3 sequence: CAWSGGVEQYF. Here the CDR3 DNA reads TGTGCCTGGAGTGGGGGGGTAGAGCAGTACTTC.

V usage is TRBV5-1 and J usage is TRBJ2-2; TRBD2 matches at 9 bases. Germline V lookup: CDR1 SGHRS, CDR2 YFSETQ. V gave up 4 bases and J gave up 3 bases; unmatched junction bases: 7. The CDR3 extends over 16 amino acids. CDR3 DNA: TGCGCCAGCAGCAGTGATAGCGGGAGACACACCGGGGAGCTGTTTTTT. Encoded protein: CASSSDSGRHTGELFF.

The chain employs TRBV7-2 and TRBJ2-7, with 8 bases lining up with TRBD1. This CDR3 region has 15 residues. Germline V gives CDR1 SGHTA, CDR2 FQGNSA. Trimming at V came to 5 bases and at J to 2 bases, leaving 8 bases not matched to a gene. In DNA form, the CDR3 reads TGTGCCAGCAGCCCCACCCAGGGGGCGGCCTACGAGCAGTACTTC. Encoded protein: CASSPTQGAAYEQYF.

The chain links TRBV5-4 to TRBJ2-1, with TRBD2 matching over 12 bases. From germline, CDR1 is SGHNT and CDR2 YYREEE (reference sequence). The J segment lost 7 bases and the V segment lost 2 bases, leaving 7 bases of the junction unmatched. The CDR3 extends over 16 amino acids. In DNA, the CDR3 is TGTGCCAGCAGCTTCCTAGCGGGAGGGCCCAGGAATGAGCAGTTCTTC. This gives the protein CASSFLAGGPRNEQFF.

J is TRBJ2-2 and V is TRBV5-4; TRBD1 matches 7 bases. The CDR3 length is 16 residues. With 4 bases clipped from V and 13 bases from J, the junction kept 19 bases outside the gene matches. Germline lookup yields CDR1 SGHNT and CDR2 YYREEE (reference sequence). The CDR3 DNA reads as TGTGCCAGCAGCAGTGGACAGGCCAGATACGGGGTAGGGCTGTTTTTT. It yields the protein CASSSGQARYGVGLFF.

The V and J genes are TRBV27 and TRBJ1-4; perhaps TRBD1 as D (5 bases). Germline CDR1 reads MNHEY; CDR2 reads SMNVEV (reference sequence). CDR3 length: 15 amino acids. Between the trimmed V and J ends, which lost 6 bases and 1 base, there was a span of 12 bases. The CDR3 loop reads CASSSGGVTNEKLFF. CDR3 DNA: TGTGCCAGCAGCTCGGGGGGGGTAACTAATGAAAAACTGTTTTTT.

The chain employs TRBV7-9 and TRBJ2-3, with D tentatively TRBD2 (5 bases). Trimming took off 2 bases at V and 0 bases at J, with 12 bases between the two ends. The CDR3 has 16 residues. Germline V gene data show CDR1 as SEHNR and CDR2 as FQNEAQ (reference sequence). CDR3 protein: CASSLRLPGSTDTQYF. The CDR3 DNA sequence: TGTGCCAGCAGCTTAAGGTTGCCGGGGAGCACAGATACGCAGTATTTT.

The rearrangement joins TRBV4-3 to TRBJ2-7; D is uncertain. Germline values: CDR1 LGHNA, CDR2 YSLEER. V was shortened by 5 bases and J by 2 bases, with 10 bases between the two germline ends. The CDR3 runs to 13 residues. The CDR3 nucleotides are TGCGCCAGCAGCTTCCAGGAGACCTACGAGCAGTACTTC. This sequence encodes CASSFQETYEQYF.

CDR3 sequence: CASRGTGRIEQYF. In DNA, the CDR3 is TGTGCCAGCAGGGGGACAGGGAGAATTGAGCAGTACTTC. The chain combines TRBV7-2 with TRBJ2-7; 9 nucleotides match TRBD1. J was trimmed by 7 bases and V by 6 bases; bases with no gene match: 7. The CDR3 totals 13 residues. Germline assignment: CDR1 SGHTA and CDR2 FQGNSA.

This rearrangement joins TRBV1 to TRBJ2-7; the table names TRBD1, a call not compared with the DNA. TRBV1 constitutes a pseudogene. This CDR3 has 14 amino acids. The CDR3 sequence is CTSIKRDTTYEQYF. The CDR3 coding sequence is TGCACCAGCATCAAACGGGACACTACCTACGAGCAGTACTTC.

V and J are TRBV29-1 and TRBJ2-1; D is undetermined. CDR1 and CDR2 from the germline V gene are SQVTM and ANQGSEA. The ends were cut back, 3 bases at V and 4 bases at J, with 13 bases in the middle. This CDR3 has 14 residues. In DNA, the CDR3 is TGCAGCGTTGAGAGAGTAACGGATTACAATGAGCAGTTCTTC. Its protein product is CSVERVTDYNEQFF.

The chain couples TRBV18 to TRBJ2-7; maybe TRBD1 (6 bases). CDR1 is KGHSH and CDR2 is LQKENI in the germline V gene. The CDR3 is made up of 16 amino acids. V dropped 6 bases and J dropped 5 bases, with 23 bases sitting between them. The CDR3 loop reads CASSSQYGTTAHEQYF. The CDR3 DNA is TGTGCCAGCTCTTCCCAGTACGGGACAACCGCCCACGAGCAGTACTTC.

The chain joins TRBV27 to TRBJ2-2; 13 nucleotides agree with TRBD2. There are 14 residues in the CDR3. V shed 6 bases, J shed 7 bases, and the junction held 2 bases outside the gene matches. From germline, CDR1 is MNHEY and CDR2 SMNVEV (reference sequence). The CDR3, as DNA: TGTGCCAGCAGACGACTAGCGGGAGGCGGGGAGCTGTTTTTT. It is translated as CASRRLAGGGELFF.

V is TRBV9 and J is TRBJ2-1; TRBD1 aligns across 9 bases. From germline, CDR1 is SGDLS and CDR2 YYNGEE. The CDR3 length is 14 residues. Trimming cost V 3 bases and J 4 bases; bases outside gene matches: 2. The CDR3: CASSEGTGYNEQFF. Written as DNA, the CDR3 is TGTGCCAGCAGCGAGGGGACAGGGTACAATGAGCAGTTCTTC.

The chain has TRBV6-5 and TRBJ2-1; TRBD1 agrees at 7 bases. CDR3 length equals 15 residues. Unmatched junction bases numbered 9, after V lost 5 bases and J lost 5 bases. Germline loops: CDR1 MNHEY, CDR2 SVGAGI. This chain's CDR3 is CASSPSRQGHNEQFF. The CDR3 DNA reads TGTGCCAGCAGTCCCTCCCGACAGGGACACAATGAGCAGTTCTTC.

J is TRBJ2-3 and V is TRBV4-3; 7 nucleotides agree with TRBD2. V gave up 0 bases and J gave up 2 bases; unmatched junction bases: 2. The CDR3 contains 15 residues. The germline V gene encodes CDR1 LGHNA and CDR2 YSLEER. CDR3 nucleotide sequence: TGCGCCAGCAGCCAAGAGGGAGGGCCCACAGATACGCAGTATTTT. Protein: CASSQEGGPTDTQYF.

The chain joins TRBV6-6 to TRBJ2-7; the D is unclear. The CDR3 is made up of 12 amino acids. V dropped 2 bases and J dropped 4 bases, with 6 bases sitting between them. The germline gives CDR1 MNHNY, CDR2 SVGAGI (reference sequence). CDR3 sequence reads: CASSYNEYEQYF. The CDR3 region has the DNA TGTGCCAGCAGTTACAATGAATACGAGCAGTACTTC.

The V call is TRBV9, the J call TRBJ1-3; weak D call: TRBD1 (6 bases). The V and J ends lost 3 bases and 4 bases respectively, with 11 bases between them. Germline V lookup: CDR1 SGDLS, CDR2 YYNGEE. CDR3 length: 14 amino acids. CDR3 nucleotide sequence: TGTGCCAGCAGCGCAGACAGGTTGGGAAACACCATATATTTT. Amino acids: CASSADRLGNTIYF.

This chain connects TRBV5-1 to TRBJ1-2; TRBD1 matches at 7 bases. CDR1 is SGHRS, CDR2 YFSETQ, per germline. The J segment lost 4 bases and the V segment lost 0 bases, leaving 6 bases of the junction unmatched. The CDR3 is 15 amino acids. CDR3 sequence: CASSLEEGAGYGYTF. CDR3 nucleotide sequence: TGCGCCAGCAGCTTGGAGGAGGGGGCTGGCTATGGCTACACCTTC.